A selection of T cell receptor beta chains follows, all from one sample in a study of early T cells in non-severe SARS-CoV-2 infection. TCRdb re-called the 5' RACE reads with MiXCR, one entry per CDR3 protein. The profile shows tens of thousands of distinct CDR3 sequences, approximately 8.4% of them singletons. Specimen: whole blood. The receptor set was obtained from an adult who was a healthcare worker with PCR-confirmed SARS-CoV-2 infection or an uninfected control (not recorded which). CDR3s include the opening cysteine and the closing phenylalanine or tryptophan. The D gene is left open where the match is weak. The size of a clone is reported for some rows only, either as once, few or many, or as a class for expanded clones.

j_gene	v_gene	abundance	d_gene	CDR3nt	CDR3aa
TRBJ2-5	TRBV5-1	few	-	TGCGCCAGCAGCTTGGGCGGAGGAGAGACCCAGTACTTC	CASSLGGGETQYF
TRBJ2-5	TRBV20-1	many	-	TGCAGTGCTTCCTCCGCGGGGGCGGAGACCCAGTACTTC	CSASSAGAETQYF
TRBJ2-3	TRBV29-1	-	TRBD2	TGCAGCGTTGCAGGTGACACTAGCGGGAGCACAGATACGCAGTATTTT	CSVAGDTSGSTDTQYF
TRBJ2-1	TRBV29-1	-	TRBD1	TGCAGCGTGGACAGGGGATGGTACAATGAGCAGTTCTTC	CSVDRGWYNEQFF
TRBJ1-2	TRBV5-1	few	-	TGCGCCAGCAGCTCGTCTGGGACGGACGATGGCTACACCTTC	CASSSSGTDDGYTF
TRBJ2-7	TRBV7-6	many	-	TGTGCCAGCAGCTTAGAGGACTCCTCTTCCTACGAGCAGTACTTC	CASSLEDSSSYEQYF
TRBJ2-1	TRBV5-5	-	TRBD2	TGTGCCAGCAGCTTTACAGCGGGAATCTCCTACAATGAGCAGTTCTTC	CASSFTAGISYNEQFF
TRBJ2-3	TRBV7-9	-	TRBD2	TGTGCCAGCAGCACCTCTAGCGGGAGTCGCTCAGATACGCAGTATTTT	CASSTSSGSRSDTQYF
TRBJ1-6	TRBV12-5	few	-	TGTGCTAGTGGTTTGCTAGTCCTCAGGGAAGACTATAATTCACCCCTCCACTTT	CASGLLVLREDYNSPLHF
TRBJ2-2	TRBV6-6	few	-	TGTGCCAGCAGTTACGGTGGCCCAGAGGAGCTGTTTTTT	CASSYGGPEELFF
TRBJ2-4	TRBV29-1	few	-	TGCAGCGTTGTGGGCCTAGCCAAAAACATTCAGTACTTC	CSVVGLAKNIQYF
TRBJ2-7	TRBV20-1	few	TRBD2	TGCAGTGCACTAAGGAGTCAGCGGGGGTACGAGCAGTACTTC	CSALRSQRGYEQYF
TRBJ1-1	TRBV4-1	few	-	TGCGCCAGCAGCCAGAGGGACCGATTGACTGAAGCTTTCTTT	CASSQRDRLTEAFF
TRBJ2-3	TRBV11-2	-	-	TGTGCCAGCAGCTTTGTAGGAGGACTTGGCACAGATACGCAGTATTTT	CASSFVGGLGTDTQYF
TRBJ2-3	TRBV7-2	-	TRBD2	TGTGCCAGCAGCTTAGGACTAGCGGGGGCAACGGATACGCAGTATTTT	CASSLGLAGATDTQYF
TRBJ2-1	TRBV29-1	many	-	TGCAGCGTTGCGCGGCAGGGACGCAATGAGCAGTTCTTC	CSVARQGRNEQFF
TRBJ2-1	TRBV28	-	-	TGTGCCAGCAGTCCCCCCGACCGCTCCTACAATGAGCAGTTCTTC	CASSPPDRSYNEQFF
TRBJ2-6	TRBV6-1	-	-	TGTGCCAGCAGTTCATCCCCCGGGGCACTTTTCTCTGGGGCCAACGTCCTGACTTTC	CASSSSPGALFSGANVLTF
TRBJ2-2	TRBV4-1	few	TRBD1	TGCGCCAGCAGCCAAGTTCCGGGACAGGGTTTTAGCACCGGGGAGCTGTTTTTT	CASSQVPGQGFSTGELFF
TRBJ2-7	TRBV12-3/TRBV12-4	many	TRBD2	TGTGCCAGCAGTTTAGTGGGCGCGGGGGGTAACTTCGAGCAGTACTTC	CASSLVGAGGNFEQYF
TRBJ1-1	TRBV9	few	-	TGTGCCAGCAGCGCCCAACCAGGGGAAGCTTTCTTT	CASSAQPGEAFF
TRBJ2-3	TRBV6-5	-	-	TGTGCCAGCAGTTTAGCACAGCGCATCACAGATACGCAGTATTTT	CASSLAQRITDTQYF
TRBJ2-2	TRBV5-5	few	TRBD1	TGTGCCAGCAGCAACCGACAGGGATCCACCGGGGAGCTGTTTTTT	CASSNRQGSTGELFF
TRBJ1-1	TRBV5-1	few	-	TGCGCCAGCAGCTTGGAATTAGACACTGAAGCTTTCTTT	CASSLELDTEAFF
TRBJ2-4	TRBV11-3	-	TRBD1	TGTGCCAGCAGCTTCCTCCGCGGGACAGGGACGGCCAAAAACATTCAGTACTTC	CASSFLRGTGTAKNIQYF